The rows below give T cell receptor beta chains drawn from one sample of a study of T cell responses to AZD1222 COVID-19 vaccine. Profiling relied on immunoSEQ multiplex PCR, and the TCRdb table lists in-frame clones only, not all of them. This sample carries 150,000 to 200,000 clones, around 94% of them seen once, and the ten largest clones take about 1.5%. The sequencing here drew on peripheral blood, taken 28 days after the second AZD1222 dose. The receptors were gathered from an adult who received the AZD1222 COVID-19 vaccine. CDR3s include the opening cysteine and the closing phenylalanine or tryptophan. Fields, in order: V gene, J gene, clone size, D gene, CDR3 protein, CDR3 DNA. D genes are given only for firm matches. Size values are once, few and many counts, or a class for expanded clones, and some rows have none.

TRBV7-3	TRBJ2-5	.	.	CASSLTGGRGTQYF	TGTGCCAGCAGCTTAACCGGCGGTCGCGGGACCCAGTACTTC
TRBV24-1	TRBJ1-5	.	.	CATGHAKGDQPQHF	TGTGCCACTGGACATGCTAAAGGGGATCAGCCCCAGCATTTT
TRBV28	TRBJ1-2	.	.	CASSLPSGGGGNYGYTF	TGTGCCAGCAGTTTACCCTCGGGGGGAGGAGGTAACTATGGCTACACCTTC
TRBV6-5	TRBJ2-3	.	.	CASNGVLHTDTQYF	TGTGCCAGCAACGGGGTTCTACACACAGATACGCAGTATTTT
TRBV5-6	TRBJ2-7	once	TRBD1	CASSLGQGAYEQYF	TGTGCCAGCAGCTTGGGACAGGGGGCGTACGAGCAGTACTTC
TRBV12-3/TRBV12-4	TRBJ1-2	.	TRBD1	CASNPGQNYGYTF	TGTGCCAGCAATCCGGGACAGAACTATGGCTACACCTTC
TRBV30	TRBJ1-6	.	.	CAWSFRTNSPLHF	TGTGCCTGGAGTTTCAGGACCAATTCACCCCTCCACTTT
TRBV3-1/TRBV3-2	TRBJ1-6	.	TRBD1	CASSQGQGNYNSPLHF	TGTGCCAGCAGCCAAGGACAGGGCAACTATAATTCACCCCTCCACTTT
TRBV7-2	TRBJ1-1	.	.	CASSSSVFPGAEAFF	TGTGCCAGCAGCTCCTCCGTCTTTCCGGGGGCTGAAGCTTTCTTT
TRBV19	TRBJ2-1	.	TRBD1	CASSIAPGQPGDDEQFF	TGTGCCAGTAGTATAGCCCCGGGACAGCCTGGGGACGATGAGCAGTTCTTC
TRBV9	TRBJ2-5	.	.	CASSVGMQETQYF	TGTGCCAGCAGCGTAGGGATGCAGGAGACCCAGTACTTC
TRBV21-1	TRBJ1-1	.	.	CASSKAGTNTEAFF	TGTGCCAGCAGCAAAGCAGGGACGAACACTGAAGCTTTCTTT
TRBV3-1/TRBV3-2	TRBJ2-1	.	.	CASRPTKQFF	TGTGCCAGCCGACCGACTAAGCAGTTCTTC
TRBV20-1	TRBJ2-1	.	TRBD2	CSASQWTSGSSSYNEQFF	TGCAGTGCTAGTCAATGGACTAGCGGGAGCAGTTCCTACAATGAGCAGTTCTTC
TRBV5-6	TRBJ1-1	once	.	CASSSGFLGRAPEAFF	TGTGCCAGCAGCTCGGGTTTTTTGGGCAGGGCTCCCGAAGCTTTCTTT
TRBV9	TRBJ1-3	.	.	CASSVEGGSGNTIYF	TGTGCCAGCAGCGTAGAGGGGGGCTCTGGAAACACCATATATTTT
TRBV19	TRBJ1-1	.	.	CASSIQGTTEAFF	TGTGCCAGTAGTATACAGGGCACCACTGAAGCTTTCTTT
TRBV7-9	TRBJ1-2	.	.	CASSLALSKPFGYGYTF	TGTGCCAGCAGCTTAGCTTTAAGTAAGCCCTTTGGCTATGGCTACACCTTC
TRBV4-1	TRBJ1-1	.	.	CASTSFGQNTEAFF	TGCGCCAGCACCTCCTTCGGACAGAACACTGAAGCTTTCTTT
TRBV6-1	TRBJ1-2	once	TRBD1	CASSEDRGGGYTF	TGTGCCAGCAGTGAAGACAGGGGAGGTGGCTACACCTTC
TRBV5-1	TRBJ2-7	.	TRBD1	CASSWGNRGESKRFYEQYF	TGCGCCAGCAGCTGGGGAAACAGGGGTGAATCTAAACGGTTCTACGAGCAGTACTTC
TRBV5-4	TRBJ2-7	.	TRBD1	CASSTAGTGTYEQYF	TGTGCCAGCAGCACGGCGGGGACAGGCACCTACGAGCAGTACTTC
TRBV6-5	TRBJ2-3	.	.	CASSRDDTQYF	TGTGCCAGCAGCCGAGATGATACGCAGTATTTT
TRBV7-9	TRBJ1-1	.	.	CASSLATEAFF	TGTGCCAGCAGCTTAGCTACTGAAGCTTTCTTT
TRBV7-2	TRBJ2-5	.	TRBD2	CASSLGVRRGSETQYF	TGTGCCAGCAGCTTAGGAGTTCGGCGGGGGTCGGAGACCCAGTACTTC
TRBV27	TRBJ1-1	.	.	CASSFRGMGFDEAFF	TGTGCCAGCAGTTTTCGGGGGATGGGGTTTGACGAAGCTTTCTTT
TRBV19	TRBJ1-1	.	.	CASSVIRGTEAFF	TGTGCCAGTAGTGTCATCAGGGGTACTGAAGCTTTCTTT
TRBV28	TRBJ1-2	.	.	CASRLPTGSGYTF	TGTGCCAGCAGACTGCCGACTGGCTCAGGCTACACCTTC
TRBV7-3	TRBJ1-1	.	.	CASSLVGVNTEAFF	TGTGCCAGCAGCTTAGTGGGGGTAAACACTGAAGCTTTCTTT
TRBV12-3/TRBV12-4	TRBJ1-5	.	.	CASSPINQPQHF	TGTGCCAGCAGCCCTATTAATCAGCCCCAGCATTTT
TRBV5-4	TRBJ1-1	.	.	CASSFGGGGTEAFF	TGTGCCAGCAGCTTCGGTGGGGGAGGCACTGAAGCTTTCTTT
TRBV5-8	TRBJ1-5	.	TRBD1	CASSPRTGGDQPQHF	TGTGCCAGCAGCCCCAGGACAGGGGGCGATCAGCCCCAGCATTTT
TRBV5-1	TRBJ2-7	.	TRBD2	CASTRGESSSYEQYF	TGCGCCAGCACACGGGGGGAGAGCTCTTCCTACGAGCAGTACTTC
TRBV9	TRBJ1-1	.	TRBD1	CASSVLDRVNTEAFF	TGTGCCAGCAGCGTCCTAGACAGGGTGAACACTGAAGCTTTCTTT
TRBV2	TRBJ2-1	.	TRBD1	CASSERQGRYNEQFF	TGTGCCAGCAGTGAGAGACAGGGAAGGTACAATGAGCAGTTCTTC
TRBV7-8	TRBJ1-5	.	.	CASSPKKGDNDALRPQHF	TGTGCCAGCAGCCCCAAAAAAGGGGACAACGATGCATTGAGGCCCCAGCATTTT
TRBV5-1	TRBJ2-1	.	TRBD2	CASSLASGTISYNEQFF	TGCGCCAGCAGCTTGGCGTCGGGGACTATCTCCTACAATGAGCAGTTCTTC
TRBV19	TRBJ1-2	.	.	CASSTVGQSSNGYTF	TGTGCCAGTAGTACCGTAGGACAGTCCTCGAATGGCTACACCTTC
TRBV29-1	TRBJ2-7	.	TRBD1	CSVGTGGREQYF	TGCAGCGTGGGGACAGGGGGCCGGGAGCAGTACTTC
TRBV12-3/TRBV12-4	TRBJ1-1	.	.	CASSLGLEAFF	TGTGCCAGCAGTTTGGGCCTTGAAGCTTTCTTT
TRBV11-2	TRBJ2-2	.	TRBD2	CASSLAGGVTGELFF	TGTGCCAGCAGCTTAGCGGGAGGGGTCACCGGGGAGCTGTTTTTT
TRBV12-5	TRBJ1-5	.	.	CASGLGQTNQPQHF	TGTGCTAGTGGTTTGGGGCAGACCAATCAGCCCCAGCATTTT
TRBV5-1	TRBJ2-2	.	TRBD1	CASSLQFNTGVGELFF	TGCGCCAGCAGCTTACAGTTTAATACAGGGGTCGGGGAGCTGTTTTTT
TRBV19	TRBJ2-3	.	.	CASSIAGGLTDTQYF	TGTGCCAGTAGTATAGCGGGGGGCCTCACAGATACGCAGTATTTT
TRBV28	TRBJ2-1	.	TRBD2	CASRRTSGRLNEQFF	TGTGCCAGCAGGAGGACTAGCGGGAGACTCAATGAGCAGTTCTTC
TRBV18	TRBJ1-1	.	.	CASSARDGTEAFF	TGTGCCAGCTCCGCTCGGGACGGGACTGAAGCTTTCTTT
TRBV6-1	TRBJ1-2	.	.	CASSEWGGLNYGYTF	TGTGCCAGCAGTGAATGGGGCGGCCTAAACTATGGCTACACCTTC
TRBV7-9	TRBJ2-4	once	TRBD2	CASSRTSGKNIQYF	TGTGCCAGCAGCCGTACTAGCGGGAAAAACATTCAGTACTTC